This T cell receptor beta chain was identified in a study of blood T cell repertoires in COVID-19. In the study overall: Acute-phase and convalescent COVID-19 samples originated in the United States, Italy and Spain.

Some clones are missing from TCRdb's copy, which holds only in-frame ones; the method was immunoSEQ multiplex PCR. Here the sample spans roughly 420,000 clones, approximately 87% being singletons. Participant age was 18 to 89 years, and participants resided in fewer than 30 US areas. Assignment of participants to cohorts was predicated upon participant-reported clinical history. The V and J ends lost 2 bases and 6 bases respectively, with 11 bases between them. Germline V gives CDR1 SGHRS, CDR2 YFSETQ. This CDR3 spans 13 amino acids. Sample: PBMCs or T cells enriched from blood (not recorded which). The source is a woman aged 30 to 39 with acute COVID-19. The chain employs TRBV5-1 and TRBJ1-1, with D perhaps TRBD1 (5 bases). The CDR3 sequence: CASSFGGLAEAFF. CDR3 DNA: TGCGCCAGCAGCTTCGGGGGATTGGCTGAAGCTTTCTTT.